Here is one T cell receptor (beta chain) with its context. Its antigen is unknown. This record comes from a study of T cell repertoires in cytomegalovirus infection. On the study more broadly: Matching HLA type, along with CMV infection, was indicated by public TCR beta signatures. Study-level points and caveats: The ex vivo response was dominated by HLA-C-restricted CMV-specific TCR beta clonotypes.

Germline loops: CDR1 SGHTA, CDR2 FQGNSA. V was cut by 5 bases and J by 10 bases, with 15 bases left in between. The CDR3 is 13 residues long. TCRdb re-called the reads with MiXCR, one entry per CDR3 protein. The sample carries about 450,000 distinct CDR3 sequences, roughly 31% recorded once. Sequencing was carried out using PBMCs. This sequence was found in a human donor in good health (CMV status not recorded). Some clones in this sample may be carry-over from other donors' samples. The rearrangement uses TRBV7-2 and TRBJ1-5; D may be TRBD1 (5 bases). CDR3 region: CASSMGHAGPQHF. The CDR3 coding sequence is TGTGCCAGCAGCATGGGGCATGCTGGCCCCCAGCATTTT.